These T cell receptor beta chains were read from a single sample in a study of human T cells and chemical hapten exposure. TCRdb re-analysed the RACE reads in MiXCR, keeping a single row per CDR3 protein. The data show around 44,000 distinct CDR3 sequences, under 5% seen once. The starting material was whole blood, obtained in connection with sensitization to the hapten diphenylcyclopropenone (DPC). These receptors came from a man in his forties or fifties with alopecia areata. Some clones in this sample may be carry-over from other donors' samples. Each CDR3 is given with its conserved first and last residue. Fields, in order: J gene, clone size, V gene, CDR3 length, D gene, CDR3 protein, CDR3 DNA. D genes are given only for firm matches. Size values are once, few and many counts, or a class for expanded clones, and some rows have none.

>TRBJ2-5|many|TRBV6-6|12|.
CASSGSDTTQYF
TGTGCCAGCAGCGGGAGTGATACGACCCAGTACTTC
>TRBJ2-1|many|TRBV29-1|14|.
CSVGKGLARSEQFF
TGCAGCGTTGGCAAGGGGCTAGCGCGCAGTGAGCAGTTCTTC
>TRBJ2-1|many|TRBV29-1|16|.
CSVENRQSPPYNEQFF
TGCAGCGTTGAAAACAGGCAATCCCCACCTTACAATGAGCAGTTCTTC
>TRBJ1-1|many|TRBV6-1|13|.
CASSKRTDTEAFF
TGTGCCAGCAGTAAAAGGACAGACACTGAAGCTTTCTTT
>TRBJ1-4|many|TRBV7-2|14|.
CASSPGQYAEKLFF
TGTGCCAGCAGCCCCGGACAGTATGCTGAAAAACTGTTTTTT
>TRBJ2-1|many|TRBV6-2/TRBV6-3|11|.
CASSSGYEQFF
TGTGCCAGCAGTTCTGGGTATGAGCAGTTCTTC
>TRBJ1-1|few|TRBV3-1|13|TRBD1
CASSLEPGQGGFF
TGTGCCAGCAGCCTTGAACCGGGACAGGGAGGTTTCTTT
>TRBJ2-5|many|TRBV7-3|16|.
CASSPNPPGLGETQYF
TGTGCCAGCAGCCCAAACCCCCCGGGATTGGGGGAGACCCAGTACTTC
>TRBJ1-2|few|TRBV29-1|17|TRBD1
CSADLPDRVSLNYGYTF
TGCAGCGCCGACCTTCCGGACAGGGTGTCCCTAAACTATGGCTACACCTTC
>TRBJ2-2|many|TRBV5-1|16|.
CASSLDTSANTGELFF
TGCGCCAGCAGCTTGGACACAAGTGCGAACACCGGGGAGCTGTTTTTT
>TRBJ2-7|many|TRBV5-1|14|TRBD1
CASSEGQGVFEQYF
TGCGCCAGCAGCGAAGGACAGGGGGTTTTCGAGCAGTACTTC
>TRBJ2-3|many|TRBV6-4|14|TRBD1
CASSEKGAADTQYF
TGTGCCAGCAGTGAGAAGGGGGCCGCAGATACGCAGTATTTT
>TRBJ1-1|many|TRBV10-3|17|.
CAISDRGNSTKNTEAFF
TGTGCCATCAGTGATAGGGGGAACTCGACTAAGAACACTGAAGCTTTCTTT
>TRBJ2-3|many|TRBV5-1|14|TRBD1
CASSVGDRGVTQYF
TGCGCCAGCAGCGTGGGGGACAGGGGGGTTACGCAGTATTTT
>TRBJ2-7|many|TRBV12-3/TRBV12-4|14|.
CASSLYGASYEQYF
TGTGCCAGCAGTTTGTACGGGGCCTCCTACGAGCAGTACTTC
>TRBJ2-6|many|TRBV12-3/TRBV12-4|13|.
CASGSSGANVLTF
TGTGCCAGTGGGAGCTCTGGGGCCAACGTCCTGACTTTC
>TRBJ2-1|many|TRBV10-1|20|TRBD2
CASSVKCREGREEQSNEQFF
TGCGCCAGCAGTGTAAAGTGCCGGGAGGGCCGGGAGGAGCAGAGCAATGAGCAGTTCTTC
>TRBJ2-5|many|TRBV24-1|15|.
CATSDFVGSQETQYF
TGTGCCACCAGTGATTTTGTCGGGAGCCAAGAGACCCAGTACTTC
>TRBJ1-5|many|TRBV6-1|12|.
CASSEENSPQHF
TGTGCCAGCAGTGAAGAGAACAGCCCCCAGCATTTT
>TRBJ2-3|.|TRBV7-9|18|.
CASSLGTSGLPSTDTQYF
TGTGCCAGCAGCTTAGGGACGTCGGGGCTACCTAGCACAGATACGCAGTATTTT
>TRBJ1-5|.|TRBV10-3|13|.
CAISEGVNQPQHF
TGTGCCATCAGTGAAGGAGTCAATCAGCCCCAGCATTTT
>TRBJ2-3|many|TRBV20-1|15|TRBD2
CSARRGLGDADTQYF
TGCAGTGCTAGGCGGGGACTAGGTGACGCAGATACGCAGTATTTT
>TRBJ1-2|many|TRBV2|14|TRBD1
CASKGTVSNYGYTF
TGTGCCAGCAAGGGGACAGTCTCTAACTATGGCTACACCTTC
>TRBJ2-1|few|TRBV25-1|17|TRBD2
CASSEPVGTSANNEQFF
TGTGCCAGCAGTGAACCTGTTGGGACTAGCGCAAACAATGAGCAGTTCTTC
>TRBJ2-7|many|TRBV11-1|16|TRBD1
CASSLSTGGASYEQYF
TGTGCCAGCAGCTTATCGACAGGGGGAGCATCCTACGAGCAGTACTTC
>TRBJ1-5|many|TRBV28|13|.
CASRQGKGQPQHF
TGTGCCAGCAGGCAGGGGAAGGGACAGCCCCAGCATTTT
>TRBJ1-1|.|TRBV3-1|13|.
CAARGGIGTEAFF
TGTGCCGCCCGTGGGGGGATAGGAACTGAAGCTTTCTTT
>TRBJ2-3|many|TRBV7-8|14|.
CASRGYPTTDTQYF
TGTGCCAGCAGGGGTTACCCCACCACAGATACGCAGTATTTT
>TRBJ2-1|many|TRBV7-9|16|TRBD1
CASSLSGTGVPNEQFF
TGTGCCAGCAGCTTAAGCGGGACAGGGGTCCCCAATGAGCAGTTCTTC
>TRBJ1-1|many|TRBV7-9|14|.
CASSLGGSIDQAFF
TGTGCCAGCAGCTTAGGAGGGAGCATCGACCAAGCTTTCTTT
>TRBJ1-2|.|TRBV29-1|16|TRBD1
CSVEKRVGGLRYGYTF
TGCAGCGTTGAAAAAAGGGTAGGGGGCCTTCGCTATGGCTACACCTTC
>TRBJ2-1|few|TRBV29-1|19|TRBD2
CSVFGGGNQIAGNYNEQFF
TGCAGCGTTTTTGGAGGGGGAAACCAAATAGCGGGGAACTACAATGAGCAGTTCTTC
>TRBJ2-1|few|TRBV5-1|16|TRBD2
CASSALLAGVANEQFF
TGCGCCAGCAGCGCTCTCTTAGCGGGAGTAGCTAATGAGCAGTTCTTC
>TRBJ2-2|many|TRBV6-2/TRBV6-3|13|.
CASSSANTGELFF
TGTGCCAGCAGTTCAGCGAACACCGGGGAGCTGTTTTTT
>TRBJ2-7|few|TRBV7-2|15|.
CASSLAAGLTYEQYF
TGTGCCAGCAGCTTAGCGGCGGGGCTTACCTACGAGCAGTACTTC
>TRBJ1-1|.|TRBV29-1|15|TRBD1
CSVSTPTGGVSEAFF
TGCAGCGTTAGTACTCCGACAGGGGGCGTCTCTGAAGCTTTCTTT
>TRBJ1-1|many|TRBV11-2|18|.
CASSPRLQGSVSRIEAFF
TGTGCCAGCAGCCCCCGGCTCCAGGGCTCGGTCTCCCGGATTGAAGCTTTCTTT
>TRBJ2-7|many|TRBV6-5|13|.
CASSYSSLREQYF
TGTGCCAGCAGTTACTCTTCGCTGAGGGAGCAGTACTTC
>TRBJ2-5|many|TRBV7-2|14|.
CASSLGQPGETQYF
TGTGCCAGCAGCTTAGGCCAGCCCGGGGAGACCCAGTACTTC
>TRBJ2-7|many|TRBV12-3/TRBV12-4|11|.
CASSFRGKQYF
TGTGCCAGCAGTTTCCGGGGGAAGCAGTACTTC
>TRBJ2-6|many|TRBV18|15|.
CASSPGISGANVLTF
TGTGCCAGCTCCCCAGGGATCTCTGGGGCCAACGTCCTGACTTTC
>TRBJ2-5|many|TRBV12-3/TRBV12-4|13|.
CASSRGRVETQYF
TGTGCCAGCAGCCGGGGTCGGGTGGAGACCCAGTACTTC
>TRBJ1-2|many|TRBV29-1|13|.
CSVDWGRVGGYTF
TGCAGCGTTGATTGGGGCAGGGTGGGTGGCTACACCTTC